This T cell receptor (beta chain) originates from a study of T cell responses to AZD1222 COVID-19 vaccine. As concerns this clone: Its cognate antigen is unknown.

The repertoire was sequenced with immunoSEQ multiplex PCR; TCRdb's copy has only in-frame clones and lacks some. The sample contains under 200,000 clones, around 92% of which appear only once. The study's findings and limits: A rise in Spike-specific TCR breadth and depth followed two AZD1222 doses. The donors showed a predominance of white British ancestry and of females, with possible underestimation of clonal diversity.

Germline lookup yields CDR1 SGHDT and CDR2 YYEEEE. The CDR3 sequence is 16 residues long. The trim removed 5 bases at V and 0 bases at J, leaving 8 bases unmatched. The TCR originated in an adult in good health. The rearrangement uses TRBV5-6 and TRBJ2-4; 7 nucleotides align to TRBD2. The sequenced sample was peripheral blood, obtained on day 0 of AZD1222 vaccination. As DNA, the CDR3 is TGTGCCAGCAGATATAGGGAGGGACTAGCCAAAAACATTCAGTACTTC. This gives the protein CASRYREGLAKNIQYF.